This TCR beta chain was retrieved from a study of T cells in localized non-small cell lung cancer. The study's findings and limits: Tumor showed lower T cell clonality than uninvolved adjacent lung, where it was highest. Median detection of top 100 tumor clones in adjacent lung was about 60 clones. The tumor had only one region sequenced, so heterogeneity remains possible.

The data were produced by immunoSEQ multiplex PCR, yet TCRdb's version contains in-frame clones alone and is incomplete. This sample carries about 30,000 clones, around 94% of them seen once, and the ten largest clones take roughly 0.73%. For this clone: Its matching antigen is unknown.

With V trimmed by 7 bases and J by 1 base, 10 bases remained unmatched. The CDR3 length is 17 residues. Per the germline V gene, CDR1 is SGHRS and CDR2 is YFSETQ. Sequencing was performed on peripheral blood, taken before any cancer treatment. This chain joins TRBV5-1 and TRBJ2-1; the match to TRBD2 covers 11 bases. The origin of this receptor is a woman aged 35 to 69 with stage I lung adenocarcinoma. The CDR3, as DNA: TGCGCCAGCCAAACTAGCGGGAGTAAGGGTTCCTACAATGAGCAGTTCTTC. Amino acid sequence: CASQTSGSKGSYNEQFF.